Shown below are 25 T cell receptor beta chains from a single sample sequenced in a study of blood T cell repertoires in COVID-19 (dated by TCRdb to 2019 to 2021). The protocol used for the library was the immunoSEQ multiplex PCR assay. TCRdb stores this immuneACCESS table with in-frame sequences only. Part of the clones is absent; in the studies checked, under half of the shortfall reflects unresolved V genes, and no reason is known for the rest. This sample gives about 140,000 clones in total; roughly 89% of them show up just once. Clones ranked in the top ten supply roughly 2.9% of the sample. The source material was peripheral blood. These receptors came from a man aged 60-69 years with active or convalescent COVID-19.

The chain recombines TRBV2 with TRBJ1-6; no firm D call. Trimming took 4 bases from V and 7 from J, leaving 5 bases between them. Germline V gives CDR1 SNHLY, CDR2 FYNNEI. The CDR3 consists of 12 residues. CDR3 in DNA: TGTGCCAGCAGTGTTAAAAATTCACCCCTCCACTTT. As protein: CASSVKNSPLHF.

DNA of the CDR3: TGTGCCAGCAGCCATACTAGCGGGAGCGCAGATACGCAGTATTTT. Translation gives CASSHTSGSADTQYF. The chain is built from TRBV27 and TRBJ2-3, with TRBD2 identical over 11 bases. The germline gives CDR1 MNHEY, CDR2 SMNVEV (reference sequence). V was pared by 6 bases and J by 4 bases, with 6 bases of the junction left unmatched. The CDR3 loop spans 15 amino acids.

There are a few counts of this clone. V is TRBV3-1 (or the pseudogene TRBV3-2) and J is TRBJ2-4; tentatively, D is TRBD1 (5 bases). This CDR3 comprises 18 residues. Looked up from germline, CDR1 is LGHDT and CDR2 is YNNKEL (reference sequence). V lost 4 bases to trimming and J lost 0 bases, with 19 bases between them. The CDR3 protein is CASSPFRPEGVAKNIQYF. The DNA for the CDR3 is TGTGCCAGCAGCCCGTTCCGGCCGGAAGGGGTAGCCAAAAACATTCAGTACTTC.

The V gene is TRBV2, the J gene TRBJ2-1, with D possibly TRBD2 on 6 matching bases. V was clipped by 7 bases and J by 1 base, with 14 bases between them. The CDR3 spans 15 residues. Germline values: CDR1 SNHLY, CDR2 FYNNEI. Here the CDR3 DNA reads TGTGCCAGCACTAAGGAGGGAGTATCCTACAATGAGCAGTTCTTC. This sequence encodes CASTKEGVSYNEQFF.

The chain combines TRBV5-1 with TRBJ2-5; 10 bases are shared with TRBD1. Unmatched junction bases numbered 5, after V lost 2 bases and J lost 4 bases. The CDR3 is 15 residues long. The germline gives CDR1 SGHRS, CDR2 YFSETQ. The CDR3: CASSLGTGDRETQYF. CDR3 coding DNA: TGCGCCAGCAGCTTAGGGACAGGGGATAGAGAGACCCAGTACTTC.

This CDR3 is CASSETSGPKYNEQFF. The CDR3, as DNA: TGTGCCAGCAGTGAGACTAGCGGGCCGAAATACAATGAGCAGTTCTTC. The rearrangement joins TRBV6-4 to TRBJ2-1; 10 bases line up with TRBD2. V shed 3 bases and J 4 bases; nucleotides not matched to a gene: 6. Germline V gives CDR1 MRHNA, CDR2 SNTAGT. CDR3 length: 16 residues.

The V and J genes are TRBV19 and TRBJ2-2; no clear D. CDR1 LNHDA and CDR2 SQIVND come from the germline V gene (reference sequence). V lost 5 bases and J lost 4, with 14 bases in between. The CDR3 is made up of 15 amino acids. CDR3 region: CASSSQYASTGELFF. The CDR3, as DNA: TGTGCCAGTAGTTCGCAGTACGCATCCACCGGGGAGCTGTTTTTT.

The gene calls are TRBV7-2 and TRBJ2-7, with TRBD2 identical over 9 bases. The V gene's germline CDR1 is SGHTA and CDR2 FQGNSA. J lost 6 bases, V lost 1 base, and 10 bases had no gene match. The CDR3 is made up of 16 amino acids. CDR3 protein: CASSLGSSGSQAEQYF. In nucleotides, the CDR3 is TGTGCCAGCAGCTTAGGTAGTAGCGGGAGTCAGGCCGAGCAGTACTTC.

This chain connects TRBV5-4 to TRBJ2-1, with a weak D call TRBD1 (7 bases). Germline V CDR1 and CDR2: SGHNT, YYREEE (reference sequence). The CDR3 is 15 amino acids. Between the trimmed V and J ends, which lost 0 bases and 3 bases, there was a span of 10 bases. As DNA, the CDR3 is TGTGCCAGCAGCTTGGAGCAGGGGGGCTACAATGAGCAGTTCTTC. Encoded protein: CASSLEQGGYNEQFF.

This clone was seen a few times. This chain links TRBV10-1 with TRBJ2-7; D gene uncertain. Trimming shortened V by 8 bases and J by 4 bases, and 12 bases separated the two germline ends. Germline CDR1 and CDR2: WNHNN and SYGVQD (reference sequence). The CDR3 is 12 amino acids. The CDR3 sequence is CASPLQAYEQYF. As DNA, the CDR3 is TGCGCCAGCCCCCTCCAAGCGTACGAGCAGTACTTC.

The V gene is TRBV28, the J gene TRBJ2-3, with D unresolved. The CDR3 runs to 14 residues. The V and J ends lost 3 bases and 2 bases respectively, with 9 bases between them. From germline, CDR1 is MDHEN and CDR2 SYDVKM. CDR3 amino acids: CASSFSEITDTQYF. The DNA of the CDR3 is TGTGCCAGCAGTTTCAGCGAGATCACAGATACGCAGTATTTT.

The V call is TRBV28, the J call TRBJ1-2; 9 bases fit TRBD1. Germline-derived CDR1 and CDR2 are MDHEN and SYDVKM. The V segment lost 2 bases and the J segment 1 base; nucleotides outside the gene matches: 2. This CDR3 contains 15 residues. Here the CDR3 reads CASSLGDRVNYGYTF. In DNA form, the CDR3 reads TGTGCCAGCAGTTTAGGGGACAGGGTTAACTATGGCTACACCTTC.

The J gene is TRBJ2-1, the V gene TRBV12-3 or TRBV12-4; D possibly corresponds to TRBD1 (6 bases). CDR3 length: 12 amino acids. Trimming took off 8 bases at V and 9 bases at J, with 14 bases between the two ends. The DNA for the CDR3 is TGTGCCAGCCTTTCAGGGGATGGTGAGCAGTTCTTC. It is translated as CASLSGDGEQFF.

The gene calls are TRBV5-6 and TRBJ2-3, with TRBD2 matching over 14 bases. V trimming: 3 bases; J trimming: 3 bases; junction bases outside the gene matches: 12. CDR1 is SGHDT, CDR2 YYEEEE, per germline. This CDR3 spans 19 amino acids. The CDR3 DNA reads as TGTGCCAGCAGCTCGGCGACTAGCGGGGGGGCCGGAGGGACAGATACGCAGTATTTT. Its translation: CASSSATSGGAGGTDTQYF.

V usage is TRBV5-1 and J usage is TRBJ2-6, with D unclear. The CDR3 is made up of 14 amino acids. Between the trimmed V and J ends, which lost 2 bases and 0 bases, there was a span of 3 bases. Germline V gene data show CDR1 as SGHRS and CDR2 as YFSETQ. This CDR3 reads CASSFNSGANVLTF. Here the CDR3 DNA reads TGCGCCAGCAGCTTTAACTCTGGGGCCAACGTCCTGACTTTC.

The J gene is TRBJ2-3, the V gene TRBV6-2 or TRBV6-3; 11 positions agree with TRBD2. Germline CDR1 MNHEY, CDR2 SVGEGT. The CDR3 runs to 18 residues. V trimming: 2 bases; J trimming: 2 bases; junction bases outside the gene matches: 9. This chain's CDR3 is CASSYSTSGRWNTDTQYF. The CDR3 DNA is TGTGCCAGCAGTTACAGCACTAGCGGGAGATGGAACACAGATACGCAGTATTTT.

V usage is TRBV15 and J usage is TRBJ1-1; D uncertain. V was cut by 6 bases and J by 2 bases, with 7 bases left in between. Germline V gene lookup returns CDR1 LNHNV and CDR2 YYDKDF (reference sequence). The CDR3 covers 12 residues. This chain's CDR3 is CATSIDNTEAFF. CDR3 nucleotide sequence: TGTGCCACCAGTATAGATAACACTGAAGCTTTCTTT.

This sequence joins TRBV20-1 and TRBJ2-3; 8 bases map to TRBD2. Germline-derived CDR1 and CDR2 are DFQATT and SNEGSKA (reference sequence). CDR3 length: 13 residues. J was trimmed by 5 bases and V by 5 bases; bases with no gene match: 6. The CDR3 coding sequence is TGCAGTGCTCGTGGTAGCGGGAAAGATACGCAGTATTTT. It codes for CSARGSGKDTQYF.

CDR3 bases: TGTGCCAGCTCACCACAAAATGCAGCGCAATATGGCTACACCTTC. The encoded protein is CASSPQNAAQYGYTF. The V call is TRBV18, the J call TRBJ1-2; D gene ambiguous. The germline V gene has CDR1 KGHSH and CDR2 LQKENI. V was pared by 1 base and J by 5 bases, with 14 bases between. The length of the CDR3 is 15 residues.

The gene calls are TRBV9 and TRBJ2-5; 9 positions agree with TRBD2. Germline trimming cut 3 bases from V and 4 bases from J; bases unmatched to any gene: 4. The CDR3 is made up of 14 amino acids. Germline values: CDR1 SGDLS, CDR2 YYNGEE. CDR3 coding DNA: TGTGCCAGCAGCGGGAGCGGGGGGTTAGAGACCCAGTACTTC. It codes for CASSGSGGLETQYF.

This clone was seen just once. CDR3 region: CASSERTPGQGEQFF. DNA of the CDR3: TGTGCCAGCAGTGAACGTACTCCTGGACAGGGGGAGCAGTTCTTC. The V and J genes are TRBV6-1 and TRBJ2-1; 9 nucleotides match TRBD1. The CDR3 loop spans 15 amino acids. Germline assignment: CDR1 MNHNS and CDR2 SASEGT. Unmatched junction bases numbered 9, after V lost 2 bases and J lost 10 bases.

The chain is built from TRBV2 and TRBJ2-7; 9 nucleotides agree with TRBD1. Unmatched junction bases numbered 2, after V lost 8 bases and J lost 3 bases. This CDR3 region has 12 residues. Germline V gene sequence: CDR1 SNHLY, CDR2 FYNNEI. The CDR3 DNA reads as TGTGCCAGCCGGGACAGGGTCTACGAGCAGTACTTC. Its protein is CASRDRVYEQYF.

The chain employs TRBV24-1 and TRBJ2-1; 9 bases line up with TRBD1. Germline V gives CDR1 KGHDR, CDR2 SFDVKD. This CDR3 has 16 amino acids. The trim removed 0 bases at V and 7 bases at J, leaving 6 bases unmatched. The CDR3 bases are TGTGCCACCAGTGATTTGGACAGGGGGAAGGGAAATGAGCAGTTCTTC. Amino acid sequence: CATSDLDRGKGNEQFF.

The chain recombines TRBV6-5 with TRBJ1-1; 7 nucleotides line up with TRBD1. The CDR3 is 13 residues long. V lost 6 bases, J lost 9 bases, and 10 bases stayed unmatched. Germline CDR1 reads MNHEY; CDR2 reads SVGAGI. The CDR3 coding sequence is TGTGCCAGCAGAGACGACAGGGTAGTCAAAGCTTTCTTT. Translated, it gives CASRDDRVVKAFF.

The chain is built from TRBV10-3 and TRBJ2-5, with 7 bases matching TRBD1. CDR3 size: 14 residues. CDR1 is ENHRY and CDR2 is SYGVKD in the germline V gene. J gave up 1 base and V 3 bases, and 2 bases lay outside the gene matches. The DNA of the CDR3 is TGTGCCATCAGTGAACAGGGGTTCCAAGAGACCCAGTACTTC. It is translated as CAISEQGFQETQYF.